These 9 T cell receptor beta chains were sequenced from one sample in a study of OX40 agonist ivuxolimab in advanced cancers. Libraries were prepared by immunoSEQ multiplex PCR; TCRdb keeps only in-frame clonotypes and omits some of them. The table has fewer than 100,000 clones, approximately 89% seen once. Here the sequenced sample was CD4+ or CD8+ T cells sorted from blood, taken in a trial of the OX40 agonist ivuxolimab. Receptor source: an adult with an advanced solid tumor such as melanoma, head and neck, liver or kidney cancer.

The chain joins TRBV5-1 to TRBJ2-6; 7 bases are a match to TRBD1. This CDR3 spans 15 amino acids. CDR1 SGHRS and CDR2 YFSETQ come from the germline V gene. V shed 5 bases and J 0 bases; nucleotides not matched to a gene: 2. The DNA of the CDR3 is TGCGCCAGCAGACGACAGGGCTCTGGGGCCAACGTCCTGACTTTC. Translating gives CASRRQGSGANVLTF.

This clone was observed a single time. For the CDR3, the DNA is TGTGCCAGCAGCTTAGGGACAGGGTGGACAGATACGCAGTATTTT. Residues: CASSLGTGWTDTQYF. This chain connects TRBV7-2 to TRBJ2-3, with 8 bases identical to TRBD1. CDR3 length: 15 residues. The V and J ends lost 1 base and 3 bases, in that order; junction bases with no gene match: 3. Germline lookup yields CDR1 SGHTA and CDR2 FQGNSA.

Comments on this clone: Within the sample, other DNA sequences also encode this same CDR3. The gene calls are TRBV28 and TRBJ1-2; D possibly corresponds to TRBD1 (5 bases). The CDR3 totals 12 residues. Trimming took 2 bases from V and 4 from J, leaving 5 bases between them. Per germline, CDR1 MDHEN and CDR2 SYDVKM. DNA for the CDR3: TGTGCCAGCAGTTTAGGGGGCTATGGCTACACCTTC. It codes for CASSLGGYGYTF.

J is TRBJ1-2 and V is TRBV6-5, with a possible D match to TRBD1 (5 bases). Between the trimmed V and J ends, which lost 7 bases and 4 bases, there was a span of 10 bases. This CDR3 has 12 residues. CDR1 is MNHEY, CDR2 SVGAGI, per germline. CDR3 nucleotides: TGTGCCAGCACCCAGGGTGGCTATGGCTACACCTTC. Protein sequence: CASTQGGYGYTF.

This chain uses TRBV7-3 with TRBJ1-6; the match to TRBD1 covers 9 bases. The CDR3 has 14 residues. The germline CDR1 and CDR2 sequences are SGHTA and FQGTGA. The V gene end was trimmed by 4 bases and the J gene end by 9 bases; junction bases not matched to a gene: 4. CDR3 sequence (DNA): TGTGCCAGCAGCTGGGACAGGGAAATTTCACCCCTCCACTTT. Its protein product is CASSWDREISPLHF. The full variable domain, with the rest looked up from reference TRBV7-3 and TRBJ1-6, is GAGVSQTPSNKVTEKGKYVELRCDPISGHTALYWYRQSLGQGPEFLIYFQGTGAADDSGLPNDRFFAVRPEGSVSTLKIQRTERGDSAVYLCASSWDREISPLHFGNGTRLTVT.

The chain employs TRBV2 and TRBJ2-3; tentatively, D is TRBD1 or TRBD2 (5 bases each). Between the trimmed V and J ends, which lost 6 bases and 4 bases, there was a span of 17 bases. The CDR3 runs 15 residues. Germline V gene sequence: CDR1 SNHLY, CDR2 FYNNEI. In nucleotides, the CDR3 is TGTGCCAGCAGGGACACTAGGTGGGGTCCAGATACGCAGTATTTT. Protein: CASRDTRWGPDTQYF.

The rearrangement links TRBV5-5 to TRBJ2-7; D remains ambiguous. V lost 4 bases to trimming and J lost 2 bases, with 16 bases between them. The CDR3 sequence is 15 residues long. CDR1 and CDR2 (germline): SGHKS, YYEKEE (reference sequence). DNA for the CDR3: TGTGCCAGCAGCCAAGTTTGGACGCCACCCTACGAGCAGTACTTC. Its translation is CASSQVWTPPYEQYF.

J is TRBJ2-1 and V is TRBV6-1; D unresolved. Germline V gene lookup returns CDR1 MNHNS and CDR2 SASEGT. Deletions cut 7 bases from V and 6 bases from J, with 7 bases between. There are 11 residues in the CDR3. CDR3 DNA sequence: TGTGCCAGCACTGGCCTCAATGAGCAGTTCTTC. Translation gives CASTGLNEQFF.

The chain has TRBV7-8 and TRBJ2-2, with D maybe TRBD2 (6 bases). CDR1 is SGHVS, CDR2 FQNEAQ, per germline. CDR3 length: 16 amino acids. Trimming removed 5 bases from V and 4 bases from J, with 17 bases in between. The CDR3 spells CASSEGTLPSTGELFF. The CDR3 DNA reads as TGTGCCAGCAGCGAGGGGACTCTACCGAGCACCGGGGAGCTGTTTTTT.